The 31 T cell receptor beta chains below all came from one sample that was sequenced in a study of blood T cell repertoires in COVID-19. The method was immunoSEQ multiplex PCR; TCRdb's version includes in-frame clones alone and lacks a portion of them. The sample has approximately 110,000 clones, around nine tenths seen once. Sequences were obtained from peripheral blood. These receptors came from a man in his forties with acute or convalescent COVID-19.

The J gene is TRBJ2-1, the V gene TRBV7-9; 9 bases match TRBD2. The V segment lost 2 bases and the J segment 5 bases; nucleotides outside the gene matches: 7. The CDR3 length is 16 residues. The germline CDR1 and CDR2 sequences are SEHNR and FQNEAQ (reference sequence). The CDR3 sequence is CASSLLGLAGHNEQFF. CDR3 DNA sequence: TGTGCCAGCAGCTTACTGGGTCTAGCGGGACACAATGAGCAGTTCTTC.

This clone has a single count. This chain links TRBV11-3 with TRBJ1-2, with 12 bases fitting TRBD1. Per germline, CDR1 SGHNT and CDR2 YENEEA. V was pared by 7 bases and J by 4 bases, with 16 bases of the junction left unmatched. The CDR3 extends over 18 amino acids. CDR3 sequence reads: CASIKMANGTGGSYGYTF. The CDR3, as DNA: TGTGCCAGCATCAAGATGGCCAATGGGACAGGGGGCAGCTATGGCTACACCTTC.

The V gene is TRBV10-3, the J gene TRBJ2-7; TRBD2 aligns across 8 bases. CDR3 size: 18 residues. Germline trimming cut 10 bases from V and 2 bases from J; bases unmatched to any gene: 22. Germline CDR1 reads ENHRY; CDR2 reads SYGVKD. Written as DNA, the CDR3 is TGTGCCACCCTCCAGGCAGTGAGGGGTTCACTAGCGGCCTACGAGCAGTACTTC. This sequence encodes CATLQAVRGSLAAYEQYF.

CDR3 sequence reads: CSASRQREGGEQFF. CDR3 coding DNA: TGCAGTGCTAGTCGCCAGCGGGAGGGTGGTGAGCAGTTCTTC. The rearrangement joins TRBV20-1 to TRBJ2-1, with 10 bases matching TRBD2. The germline V gene encodes CDR1 DFQATT and CDR2 SNEGSKA (reference sequence). V was pared by 3 bases and J by 9 bases, with 8 bases of the junction left unmatched. There are 14 residues in the CDR3.

This clone has only one observation. This chain links TRBV7-2 with TRBJ2-7, with D perhaps matching TRBD1 (5 bases). CDR1 SGHTA and CDR2 FQGNSA come from the germline V gene. The ends were cut back, 2 bases at V and 0 bases at J, with 11 bases in the middle. The CDR3 is 15 residues long. As DNA, the CDR3 is TGTGCCAGCAGCTTATGGCAGGGTCACTCCTACGAGCAGTACTTC. Translated: CASSLWQGHSYEQYF.

The V call is TRBV29-1, the J call TRBJ2-7; TRBD1 aligns across 10 bases. CDR3 size: 14 residues. V lost 6 bases, J lost 1 base, and 6 bases stayed unmatched. The germline gives CDR1 SQVTM, CDR2 ANQGSEA. CDR3 sequence (DNA): TGCAGCGTGGAGCCGGGACAGGGGTCCTACGAGCAGTACTTC. Amino acids: CSVEPGQGSYEQYF.

The rearrangement joins TRBV9 to TRBJ2-1; D call uncertain. The V end was cut by 4 bases, the J end by 7 bases, with 15 bases between. CDR3 length: 14 residues. CDR1 and CDR2 (germline): SGDLS, YYNGEE. The CDR3 protein is CASSREVGLNEQFF. The CDR3 nucleotides read TGTGCCAGCAGCAGAGAGGTAGGCTTAAATGAGCAGTTCTTC.

The chain carries TRBV6-2 or TRBV6-3 and TRBJ1-4; D perhaps matches TRBD1 (5 bases). The germline V gene encodes CDR1 MNHEY and CDR2 SVGEGT. The V and J ends lost 6 bases and 0 bases respectively, with 17 bases between them. The CDR3 contains 17 residues. CDR3 sequence: CASSPRLGAATNEKLFF. CDR3 bases: TGTGCCAGCAGCCCTAGGTTAGGGGCCGCAACTAATGAAAAACTGTTTTTT.

This chain uses TRBV5-1 with TRBJ1-6; 7 bases match TRBD1. Losses at the gene ends were 4 bases for V and 3 bases for J; bases not matched to a gene: 4. Germline V gene data show CDR1 as SGHRS and CDR2 as YFSETQ. The length of the CDR3 is 15 residues. The CDR3 nucleotides are TGCGCCAGCAGCACGGGACAGAACTATAATTCACCCCTCCACTTT. Protein: CASSTGQNYNSPLHF.

This chain joins TRBV6-5 and TRBJ1-1; D call uncertain. CDR1 is MNHEY and CDR2 is SVGAGI in the germline V gene. The CDR3 is made up of 11 amino acids. Trimming took 6 bases from V and 7 from J, leaving 9 bases between them. The CDR3 region has the DNA TGTGCCAGCAGCAACGCACTTGAAGCTTTCTTT. Residues: CASSNALEAFF.

The chain uses TRBV30 and TRBJ1-2; 8 bases are shared with TRBD1. The CDR3 spans 15 residues. J was trimmed by 4 bases and V by 5 bases; bases with no gene match: 12. The germline gives CDR1 GTSNPN, CDR2 SVGIG (reference sequence). In nucleotides, the CDR3 is TGTGCCTGGGTCCCCGTGGCAGGGGGCATCTATGGCTACACCTTC. This codes for CAWVPVAGGIYGYTF. Full variable domain (outside the CDR3, taken from reference TRBV30 and TRBJ1-2): SQTIHQWPATLVQPVGSPLSLECTVEGTSNPNLYWYRQAAGRGLQLLFYSVGIGQISSEVPQNLSASRPQDRQFILSSKKLLLSDSGFYLCAWVPVAGGIYGYTFGSGTRLTVV.

The V gene is TRBV27, the J gene TRBJ2-1; 10 positions agree with TRBD1. From germline, CDR1 is MNHEY and CDR2 SMNVEV (reference sequence). CDR3 length equals 17 residues. Losses at the gene ends were 0 bases for V and 3 bases for J; bases not matched to a gene: 5. In nucleotides, the CDR3 is TGTGCCAGCAGTTTATCCCGAGACAGGGGGCACTACAATGAGCAGTTCTTC. This codes for CASSLSRDRGHYNEQFF.

The chain combines TRBV12-3 or TRBV12-4 with TRBJ2-7, with 11 bases matching TRBD1. The CDR3 is 13 residues long. The ends lost 6 bases at V and 7 bases at J; junction bases unmatched: 5. The CDR3, as DNA: TGTGCCAGCAGAGGACAGGGGGCAAGGGAGCAGTACTTC. It is translated as CASRGQGAREQYF.

The CDR3 region is CASSPLSGPEGNTEAFF. DNA for the CDR3: TGTGCCAGCTCACCACTATCTGGTCCGGAGGGAAACACTGAAGCTTTCTTT. The chain recombines TRBV18 with TRBJ1-1; no reliable D call. V lost 1 base and J lost 2, with 17 bases in between. CDR1 is KGHSH and CDR2 is LQKENI in the germline V gene. The length of the CDR3 is 17 residues.

This chain uses TRBV6-6 with TRBJ2-7, with a weak D call TRBD1 (5 bases). Looked up from germline, CDR1 is MNHNY and CDR2 is SVGAGI (reference sequence). The CDR3 is 12 amino acids. V lost 9 bases and J lost 2, with 11 bases in between. As DNA, the CDR3 is TGTGCCAGTCAGGGTGGGGCCTACGAGCAGTACTTC. Its protein product is CASQGGAYEQYF.

The V gene is TRBV19, the J gene TRBJ2-7; TRBD1 agrees at 12 bases. Germline-derived CDR1 and CDR2 are LNHDA and SQIVND (reference sequence). The CDR3 sequence is 15 residues long. V shed 3 bases and J 7 bases; nucleotides not matched to a gene: 7. CDR3 nucleotide sequence: TGTGCCAGTAGTATCCGGGGACAGGGGGCTAATGAGCAGTACTTC. Amino acids: CASSIRGQGANEQYF.

The V gene is TRBV19, the J gene TRBJ1-2, with D uncertain. The CDR3 covers 13 residues. V lost 4 bases, J lost 3 bases, and 9 bases lay in between. Germline V gene sequence: CDR1 LNHDA, CDR2 SQIVND (reference sequence). This CDR3 is CASSSTGYYGYTF. The CDR3, as DNA: TGTGCCAGTAGTAGTACCGGGTACTATGGCTACACCTTC.

The chain couples TRBV11-2 to TRBJ1-2; TRBD1 matches 7 bases. The CDR3 sequence is 16 residues long. CDR1 and CDR2 from the germline V gene are SGHAT and FQNNGV. With V trimmed by 5 bases and J by 5 bases, 14 bases remained unmatched. The CDR3 bases are TGTGCCAGCAGCCGCGCCCCGCAGGGGGAATATTATGGCTACACCTTC. Translating it yields CASSRAPQGEYYGYTF.

The chain has TRBV5-4 and TRBJ2-7; D might be TRBD1 (5 bases). Germline loops: CDR1 SGHNT, CDR2 YYREEE (reference sequence). Trimming stripped 1 base from V and 4 bases from J, with 6 bases between. There are 12 residues in the CDR3. The CDR3 reads CASSLSGYEQYF. The CDR3 DNA follows: TGTGCCAGCAGCTTGTCAGGGTACGAGCAGTACTTC.

The CDR3 sequence is CASGLNNNSPLHF. The CDR3 DNA is TGTGCTAGTGGTTTGAATAATAATTCACCCCTCCACTTT. The chain joins TRBV12-5 to TRBJ1-6; no clear D gene. CDR3 length: 13 amino acids. The germline CDR1 and CDR2 sequences are LGHNT and FRNRAP. V gave up 2 bases and J gave up 5 bases, with 4 bases separating them. Supplemented by reference TRBV12-5 and TRBJ1-6, the full variable domain reads DARVTQTPRHKVTEMGQEVTMRCQPILGHNTVFWYRQTMMQGLELLAYFRNRAPLDDSGMPKDRFSAEMPDATLATLKIQPSEPRDSAVYFCASGLNNNSPLHFGNGTRLTVT.

The chain has TRBV2 and TRBJ1-5; the D is unclear. CDR3 length: 14 residues. Germline V gene data show CDR1 as SNHLY and CDR2 as FYNNEI. V was clipped by 7 bases and J by 2 bases, with 12 bases between them. Here the CDR3 reads CASNSGFGNQPQHF. The DNA for the CDR3 is TGTGCCAGCAACTCGGGTTTTGGCAATCAGCCCCAGCATTTT.

This clone was detected only once. The gene calls are TRBV9 and TRBJ2-3, with TRBD2 as a possible D gene (6 bases). The CDR3 runs 12 residues. CDR1 and CDR2 from the germline V gene are SGDLS and YYNGEE. V lost 3 bases and J 4 bases, leaving 6 bases between the germline ends. DNA for the CDR3: TGTGCCAGCAGCGGGGAGGCAGATACGCAGTATTTT. As protein: CASSGEADTQYF.

This chain links TRBV30 with TRBJ2-4, with 8 bases identical to TRBD1. Germline assignment: CDR1 GTSNPN and CDR2 SVGIG (reference sequence). The CDR3 has 18 amino acids. With 2 bases clipped from V and 0 bases from J, the junction kept 12 bases outside the gene matches. CDR3 amino acids: CAWSRDRSAELAKNIQYF. DNA of the CDR3: TGTGCCTGGAGTCGGGACAGGTCGGCTGAACTAGCCAAAAACATTCAGTACTTC. Filled out from reference TRBV30 and TRBJ2-4, the complete variable domain reads SQTIHQWPATLVQPVGSPLSLECTVEGTSNPNLYWYRQAAGRGLQLLFYSVGIGQISSEVPQNLSASRPQDRQFILSSKKLLLSDSGFYLCAWSRDRSAELAKNIQYFGAGTRLSVL.

The chain carries TRBV6-5 and TRBJ2-7, with D perhaps TRBD2 (6 bases). The V gene lost 8 bases and the J gene lost 5 bases, with 13 bases spanning the gap. CDR1 and CDR2 (germline): MNHEY, SVGAGI. The CDR3 runs to 12 residues. This chain's CDR3 is CASGGYTDEQYF. The CDR3 nucleotides read TGTGCCAGCGGAGGGTACACCGACGAGCAGTACTTC.

The chain has TRBV7-9 and TRBJ1-1; D remains ambiguous. The V gene lost 1 base and the J gene lost 1 base, with 7 bases spanning the gap. The CDR3 has 14 amino acids. Germline V gene data show CDR1 as SEHNR and CDR2 as FQNEAQ (reference sequence). Here the CDR3 DNA reads TGTGCCAGCAGCTTAGGCGGCTGGAACACTGAAGCTTTCTTT. Its protein product is CASSLGGWNTEAFF.

The chain is built from TRBV7-9 and TRBJ2-2; TRBD2 agrees at 8 bases. Looked up from germline, CDR1 is SEHNR and CDR2 is FQNEAQ (reference sequence). The CDR3 runs 15 residues. After removal of 5 bases from V and 7 bases from J, the junction contained 9 bases not matched to a gene. The CDR3 sequence: CASSRLAMKGGELFF. The CDR3 DNA reads as TGTGCCAGCAGCCGACTAGCGATGAAAGGCGGGGAGCTGTTTTTT. The full variable domain, completed using reference TRBV7-9 and TRBJ2-2, is DTGVSQNPRHKITKRGQNVTFRCDPISEHNRLYWYRQTLGQGPEFLTYFQNEAQLEKSRLLSDRFSAERPKGSFSTLEIQRTEQGDSAMYLCASSRLAMKGGELFFGEGSRLTVL.

The chain recombines TRBV7-9 with TRBJ2-5; D may be TRBD1 (6 bases). V was trimmed by 2 bases and J by 5 bases, leaving 12 bases between them. Looked up from germline, CDR1 is SEHNR and CDR2 is FQNEAQ (reference sequence). The CDR3 totals 14 residues. The CDR3 reads CASSLTGIRETQYF. The CDR3 nucleotides are TGTGCCAGCAGCTTAACAGGGATCCGGGAGACCCAGTACTTC.

This clone occurred once. The V and J genes are TRBV7-8 and TRBJ1-2; TRBD1 aligns across 8 bases. V lost 3 bases to trimming and J lost 2 bases; unmatched junction nucleotides: 5. The CDR3 spans 15 residues. Germline CDR1 SGHVS, CDR2 FQNEAQ. CDR3 nucleotides: TGTGCCAGCAGCTTCTCGGACAGGGTCAACTATGGCTACACCTTC. It yields the protein CASSFSDRVNYGYTF.

The V and J genes are TRBV29-1 and TRBJ2-7, with 10 bases lining up with TRBD2. The germline CDR1 and CDR2 sequences are SQVTM and ANQGSEA. The CDR3 runs 13 residues. After removal of 4 bases from V and 2 bases from J, the junction contained 2 bases not matched to a gene. The CDR3 region is CSVASGGTYEQYF. CDR3 coding DNA: TGCAGCGTTGCTAGCGGGGGAACCTACGAGCAGTACTTC.

The chain uses TRBV19 and TRBJ1-1, with 9 nucleotides matching TRBD1. Trimming removed 8 bases from V and 1 base from J; junction bases left unmatched: 14. The germline gives CDR1 LNHDA, CDR2 SQIVND (reference sequence). The CDR3 length is 17 residues. Here the CDR3 DNA reads TGTGCCAGTCGATCGCCCCGGGACAGGGAGGGGAACACTGAAGCTTTCTTT. It is translated as CASRSPRDREGNTEAFF.

The chain recombines TRBV6-5 with TRBJ2-2; a possible D gene is TRBD1 (5 bases). This CDR3 comprises 14 residues. The V end lost 2 bases, the J end lost 5 bases, and 9 bases lay between the germline ends. Germline V gives CDR1 MNHEY, CDR2 SVGAGI. The CDR3: CASSYETDTGELFF. CDR3 nucleotide sequence: TGTGCCAGCAGTTACGAGACAGATACCGGGGAGCTGTTTTTT.